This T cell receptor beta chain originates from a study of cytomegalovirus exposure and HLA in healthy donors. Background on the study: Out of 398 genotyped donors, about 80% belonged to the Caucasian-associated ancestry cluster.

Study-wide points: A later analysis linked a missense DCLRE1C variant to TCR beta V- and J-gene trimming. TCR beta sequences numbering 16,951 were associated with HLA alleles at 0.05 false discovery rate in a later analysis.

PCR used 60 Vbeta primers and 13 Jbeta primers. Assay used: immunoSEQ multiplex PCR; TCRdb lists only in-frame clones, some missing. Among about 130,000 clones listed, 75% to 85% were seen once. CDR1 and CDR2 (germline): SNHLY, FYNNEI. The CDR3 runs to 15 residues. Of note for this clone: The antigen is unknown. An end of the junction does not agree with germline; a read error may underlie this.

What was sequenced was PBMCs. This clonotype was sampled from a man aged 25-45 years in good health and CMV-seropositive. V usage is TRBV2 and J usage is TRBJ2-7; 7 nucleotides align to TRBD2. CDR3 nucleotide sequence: TGTGCCAGCAGCGAAGGCGGGGGTAGCTCCTACGAGCAGTACTTC. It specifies CASSEGGGSSYEQYF.